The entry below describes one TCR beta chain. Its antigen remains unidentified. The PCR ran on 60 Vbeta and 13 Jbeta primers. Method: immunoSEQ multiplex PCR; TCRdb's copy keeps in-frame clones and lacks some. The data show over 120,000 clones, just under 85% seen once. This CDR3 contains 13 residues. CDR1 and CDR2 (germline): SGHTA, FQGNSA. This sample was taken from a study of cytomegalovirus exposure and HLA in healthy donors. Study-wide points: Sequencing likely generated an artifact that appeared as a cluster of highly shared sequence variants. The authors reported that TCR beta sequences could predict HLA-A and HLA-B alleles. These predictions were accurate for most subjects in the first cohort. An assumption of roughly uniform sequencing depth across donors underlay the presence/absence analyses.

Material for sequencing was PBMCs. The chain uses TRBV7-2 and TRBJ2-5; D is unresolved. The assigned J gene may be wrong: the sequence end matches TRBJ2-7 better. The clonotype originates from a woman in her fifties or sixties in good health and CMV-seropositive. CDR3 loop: CASSPRSDYEQYF. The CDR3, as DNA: TGTGCCAGCAGCCCCCGTTCGGACTACGAGCAGTACTTC.